These 20 T cell receptor beta chains were sequenced from one sample in a study of CXCR3-negative and CXCR3-positive naive CD8 T cells. It was by 5' RACE with UMI labels that the TRB cDNA libraries were prepared. TCRdb processed the 5' RACE reads again and assigns one entry to each CDR3 protein, with no DNA. The table for this sample gives approximately 66,000 distinct CDR3 sequences. What was sequenced was naive CXCR3- CD8+ T cells from blood. Subset indicated: CD45RO-CCR7+CD27+CD95- naive CD8+ T cells lacking CXCR3 (TNR3-). Source of these receptors: a human donor in good health. Some clones in this sample may be carry-over from other donors' samples.

J is TRBJ1-5 and V is TRBV12-3 or TRBV12-4; TCRdb picks TRBD1, but there is no DNA to check that call. The CDR3 is made up of 15 amino acids. The CDR3 spells CASSQTWGLGQPQHF.

The chain uses TRBV7-2 and TRBJ1-2. Germline CDR1 SGHTA, CDR2 FQGNSA. This CDR3 region has 13 residues. The CDR3 protein is CASSLASAYGYTF.

This sequence joins TRBV7-9 and TRBJ2-7; the TRBD2 assignment by TCRdb is unverifiable without DNA. CDR3 length: 20 amino acids. The V gene's germline CDR1 is SEHNR and CDR2 FQNEAQ (reference sequence). CDR3 sequence reads: CASSLWAPGQGIAGVHEQYF.

V and J are TRBV9 and TRBJ1-1. The CDR3 loop spans 13 amino acids. Germline assignment: CDR1 SGDLS and CDR2 YYNGEE. CDR3 residues: CASSVVGDTEAFF.

V usage is TRBV12-3 or TRBV12-4 and J usage is TRBJ1-1; TCRdb gives TRBD1 as the D gene, but with no DNA this cannot be confirmed. This CDR3 comprises 14 residues. Here the CDR3 reads CASSSPGGNTEAFF.

The chain links TRBV29-1 to TRBJ2-2; without DNA, the TCRdb call of TRBD1 cannot be checked. The CDR3 is 13 residues long. CDR1 and CDR2 (germline): SQVTM, ANQGSEA. This CDR3 reads CSAGDRGSGELFF.

The CDR3 sequence is CASSLVGTGSNNEQFF. The chain is built from TRBV12-3 or TRBV12-4 and TRBJ2-1; the D call from TCRdb, TRBD1, cannot be confirmed without DNA. This CDR3 spans 16 amino acids.

The chain couples TRBV29-1 to TRBJ2-2; TCRdb's assignment of TRBD1 cannot be checked, as there is no DNA. Germline CDR1 is SQVTM and CDR2 is ANQGSEA. The CDR3 length is 11 residues. CDR3 residues: CSANREGELFF.

The chain joins TRBV29-1 to TRBJ2-2; TCRdb returns TRBD1, unconfirmable since there is no DNA. CDR1 and CDR2 (germline): SQVTM, ANQGSEA. The CDR3 loop spans 11 amino acids. CDR3 in amino acids: CSVYRVGELFF.

This chain uses TRBV7-7 with TRBJ2-2. The CDR3 runs to 16 residues. The germline V gene has CDR1 SSHAT and CDR2 FNYEAQ (reference sequence). CDR3 protein: CASSPHPSFNTGELFF. The full variable domain, with the rest looked up from reference TRBV7-7 and TRBJ2-2, is GAGVSQSPRYKVTKRGQDVTLRCDPISSHATLYWYQQALGQGPEFLTYFNYEAQPDKSGLPSDRFSAERPEGSISTLTIQRTEQRDSAMYRCASSPHPSFNTGELFFGEGSRLTVL.

The genes are TRBV29-1 and TRBJ2-3; no DNA is available, so the TRBD1 call from TCRdb remains unchecked. Germline lookup yields CDR1 SQVTM and CDR2 ANQGSEA. There are 12 residues in the CDR3. This CDR3 is CSVRTGKDTQYF.

The chain has TRBV7-2 and TRBJ2-7. The germline gives CDR1 SGHTA, CDR2 FQGNSA. This CDR3 comprises 14 residues. Here the CDR3 reads CASSLGGRSYEQYF.

V usage is TRBV28 and J usage is TRBJ1-5; absent DNA, TCRdb's TRBD1 call cannot be checked. Per germline, CDR1 MDHEN and CDR2 SYDVKM. The CDR3 length is 17 residues. The CDR3 is CASSFMFPGISNQPQHF.

The chain has TRBV4-1 and TRBJ2-7. This CDR3 has 15 amino acids. From germline, CDR1 is MGHRA and CDR2 YSYEKL. CDR3 amino acids: CASSQEGSSSYEQYF.

V and J are TRBV12-3 or TRBV12-4 and TRBJ1-1. This CDR3 contains 12 residues. The CDR3 is CASSFGGGAAFF.

The rearrangement links TRBV20-1 to TRBJ2-3. The CDR3 runs to 13 residues. Germline V gene lookup returns CDR1 DFQATT and CDR2 SNEGSKA (reference sequence). CDR3 protein: CSGRESGTDTQYF.

V is TRBV29-1 and J is TRBJ2-5; TCRdb reports TRBD2, a call that lacks DNA to check it against. Germline lookup yields CDR1 SQVTM and CDR2 ANQGSEA. This CDR3 has 14 residues. This chain's CDR3 is CSLRLAGDQETQYF.

The rearrangement joins TRBV7-2 to TRBJ2-7; TCRdb gives TRBD1 as the D gene, but with no DNA this cannot be confirmed. Per germline, CDR1 SGHTA and CDR2 FQGNSA. This CDR3 has 16 amino acids. CDR3: CASSLGMGQALYEQYF. Combining the CDR3 with reference TRBV7-2 and TRBJ2-7 gives the whole variable domain GAGVSQSPSNKVTEKGKDVELRCDPISGHTALYWYRQSLGQGLEFLIYFQGNSAPDKSGLPSDRFSAERTGGSVSTLTIQRTQQEDSAVYLCASSLGMGQALYEQYFGPGTRLTVT.

J is TRBJ2-1 and V is TRBV29-1; the D call from TCRdb, TRBD1, cannot be confirmed without DNA. From germline, CDR1 is SQVTM and CDR2 ANQGSEA. The CDR3 totals 11 residues. CDR3 amino acids: CSVARDNEQFF.

The chain carries TRBV3-1 and TRBJ2-6. This CDR3 comprises 15 residues. Germline CDR1 LGHDT, CDR2 YNNKEL (reference sequence). This chain's CDR3 is CASSQTVSGANVLTF.